The TCR beta chain described here comes from a study of blood T cell repertoires in COVID-19. At the level of the study: Sites in the United States, Italy and Spain provided acute and convalescent COVID-19 samples. T cells, B-cell-depleted T cells, or PBMCs provided the cDNA or gDNA that served as material.

The authors' processing: Researchers report that nucleated cell counts were estimated from reference gene primer amplification. This table comes from immunoSEQ multiplex PCR, and its TCRdb copy is limited to in-frame clones, with some not included. V, J and clone size are those of that table, while D and trimming were read from the DNA. This table has 130,000 to 150,000 clones, roughly nine tenths appearing once. This clone was recorded once. Trimming shortened V by 0 bases and J by 2 bases, and 14 bases separated the two germline ends. The CDR3 spans 16 residues. CDR1 MNHNS and CDR2 SASEGT come from the germline V gene.

J is TRBJ2-7 and V is TRBV6-1; no clear D gene. The sequence was collected from an older woman with active COVID-19. Sequencing was performed on peripheral blood. CDR3 DNA sequence: TGTGCCAGCAGTGAAGCGCTTCAAAAACTCGCCTACGAGCAGTACTTC. Translated: CASSEALQKLAYEQYF.